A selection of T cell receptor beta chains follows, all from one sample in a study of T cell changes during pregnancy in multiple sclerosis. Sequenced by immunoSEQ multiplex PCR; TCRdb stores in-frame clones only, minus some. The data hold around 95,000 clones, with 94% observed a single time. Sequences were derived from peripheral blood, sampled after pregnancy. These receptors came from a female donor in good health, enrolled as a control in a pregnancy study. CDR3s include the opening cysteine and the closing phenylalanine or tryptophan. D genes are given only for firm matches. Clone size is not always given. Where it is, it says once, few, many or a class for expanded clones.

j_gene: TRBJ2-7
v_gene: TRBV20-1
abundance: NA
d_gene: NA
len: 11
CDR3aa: CSASNPGEQYF
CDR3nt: TGCAGTGCCTCCAATCCCGGCGAGCAGTACTTC

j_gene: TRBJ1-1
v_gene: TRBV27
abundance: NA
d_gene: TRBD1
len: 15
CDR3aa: CASSLAAEGALKAFF
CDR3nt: TGTGCCAGCAGTTTGGCGGCAGAGGGGGCACTCAAAGCTTTCTTT

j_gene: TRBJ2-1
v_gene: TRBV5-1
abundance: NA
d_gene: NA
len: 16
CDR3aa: CASSRWTAPSHNEQFF
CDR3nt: TGCGCCAGCAGTAGGTGGACAGCGCCGTCACACAATGAGCAGTTCTTC

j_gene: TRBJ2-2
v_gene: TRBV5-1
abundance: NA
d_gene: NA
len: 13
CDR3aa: CASSLGEPGELFF
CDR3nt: TGCGCCAGCAGCTTGGGGGAGCCCGGGGAGCTGTTTTTT

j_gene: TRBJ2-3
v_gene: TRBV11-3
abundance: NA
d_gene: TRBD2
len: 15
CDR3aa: CASSFGLAALDTQYF
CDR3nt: TGTGCCAGCAGCTTTGGACTAGCGGCTTTGGATACGCAGTATTTT

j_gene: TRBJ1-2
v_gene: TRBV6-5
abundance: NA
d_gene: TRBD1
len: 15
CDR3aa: CASRGDRVGGYGYTF
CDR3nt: TGTGCCAGCAGGGGCGACAGGGTGGGTGGCTATGGCTACACCTTC

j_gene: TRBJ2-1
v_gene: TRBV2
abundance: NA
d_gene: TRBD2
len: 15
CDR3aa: CASVTGTSGYNEQFF
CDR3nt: TGTGCCAGCGTTACCGGGACTAGCGGTTACAATGAGCAGTTCTTC

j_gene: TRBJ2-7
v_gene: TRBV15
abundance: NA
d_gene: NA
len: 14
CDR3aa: CATSRTGPWEEQYF
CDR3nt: TGTGCCACCAGCAGAACCGGGCCCTGGGAGGAGCAGTACTTC

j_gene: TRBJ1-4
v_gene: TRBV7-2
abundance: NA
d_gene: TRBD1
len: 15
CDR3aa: CASSQGQGRGEKLFF
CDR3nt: TGTGCCAGCAGTCAAGGACAGGGGAGAGGTGAAAAACTGTTTTTT

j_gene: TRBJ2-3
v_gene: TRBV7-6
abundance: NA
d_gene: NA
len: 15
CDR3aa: CASSPSRLETDTQYF
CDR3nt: TGTGCCAGCAGCCCGTCCCGGTTAGAAACAGATACGCAGTATTTT

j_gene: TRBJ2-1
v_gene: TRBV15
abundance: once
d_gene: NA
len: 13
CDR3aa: CATSRSPANEQFF
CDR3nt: TGTGCCACCAGCAGATCCCCAGCGAATGAGCAGTTCTTC

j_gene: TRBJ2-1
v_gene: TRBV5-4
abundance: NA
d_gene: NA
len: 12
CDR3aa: CASSLRDNEQFF
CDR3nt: TGTGCCAGCAGCTTACGAGACAATGAGCAGTTCTTC

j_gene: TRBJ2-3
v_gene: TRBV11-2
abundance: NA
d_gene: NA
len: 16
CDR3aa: CASSLEGLARGDTQYF
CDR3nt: TGTGCCAGCAGCTTAGAAGGTCTAGCGCGCGGCGATACGCAGTATTTT

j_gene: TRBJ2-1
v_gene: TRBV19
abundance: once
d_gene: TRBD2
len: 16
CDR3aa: CASSSRRLADYNEQFF
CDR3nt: TGTGCCAGTAGTAGTAGGAGACTAGCGGATTACAATGAGCAGTTCTTC

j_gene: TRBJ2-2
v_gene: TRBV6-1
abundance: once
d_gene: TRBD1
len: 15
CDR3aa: CASSDGQGRTGELFF
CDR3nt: TGTGCCAGCAGTGACGGACAGGGAAGAACCGGGGAGCTGTTTTTT

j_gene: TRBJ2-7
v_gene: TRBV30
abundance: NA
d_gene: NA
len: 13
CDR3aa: CAWSAQVLDEQYF
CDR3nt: TGTGCCTGGAGTGCCCAGGTCCTCGACGAGCAGTACTTC

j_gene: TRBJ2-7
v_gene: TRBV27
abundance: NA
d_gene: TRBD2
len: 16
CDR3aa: CASSPFAGVSSYEQYF
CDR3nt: TGTGCCAGCAGTCCCTTCGCGGGGGTCAGCTCCTACGAGCAGTACTTC

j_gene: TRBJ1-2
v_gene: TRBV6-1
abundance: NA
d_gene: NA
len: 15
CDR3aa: CASSESRRVVMRYTF
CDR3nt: TGTGCCAGCAGTGAATCGCGGAGGGTCGTTATGCGCTACACCTTC

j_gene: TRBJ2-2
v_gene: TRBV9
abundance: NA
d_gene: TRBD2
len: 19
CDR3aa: CASSALPGLAGEMAGELFF
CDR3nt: TGTGCCAGCAGCGCCCTACCGGGACTAGCGGGAGAAATGGCCGGGGAGCTGTTTTTT

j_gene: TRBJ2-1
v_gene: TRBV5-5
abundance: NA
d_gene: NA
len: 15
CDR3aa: CASSFQRATYNEQFF
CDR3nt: TGTGCCAGCAGCTTTCAGCGGGCCACCTACAATGAGCAGTTCTTC

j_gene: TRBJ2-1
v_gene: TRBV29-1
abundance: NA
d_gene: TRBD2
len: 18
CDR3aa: CSVEDGGTSGRAWDEQFF
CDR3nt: TGCAGCGTTGAAGATGGAGGGACTAGCGGGAGGGCCTGGGATGAGCAGTTCTTC

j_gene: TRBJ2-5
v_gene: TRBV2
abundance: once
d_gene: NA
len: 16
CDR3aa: CASSERTAGPQETQYF
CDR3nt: TGTGCCAGCAGTGAAAGAACGGCGGGACCACAAGAGACCCAGTACTTC

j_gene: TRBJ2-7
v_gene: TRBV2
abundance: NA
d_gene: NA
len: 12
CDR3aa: CASSDRAYEQYF
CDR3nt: TGTGCCAGCAGCGACAGAGCCTACGAGCAGTACTTC

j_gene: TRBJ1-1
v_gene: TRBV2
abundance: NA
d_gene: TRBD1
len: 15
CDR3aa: CASSEDRGRYTEAFF
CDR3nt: TGTGCCAGCAGTGAGGACAGGGGGCGTTACACTGAAGCTTTCTTT

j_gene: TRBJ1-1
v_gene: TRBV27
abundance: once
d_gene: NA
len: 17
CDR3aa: CASSLGAGSGTGREAFF
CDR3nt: TGTGCCAGCAGTTTAGGGGCAGGTAGCGGGACGGGAAGGGAAGCTTTCTTT

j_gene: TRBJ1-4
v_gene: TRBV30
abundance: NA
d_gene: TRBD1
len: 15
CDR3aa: CAWSGGQTSNEKLFF
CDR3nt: TGTGCCTGGAGTGGGGGACAGACTTCTAATGAAAAACTGTTTTTT

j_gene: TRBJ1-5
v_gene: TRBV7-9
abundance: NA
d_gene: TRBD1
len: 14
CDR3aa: CASSLAGQGGPQHF
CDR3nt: TGTGCCAGCAGCTTAGCGGGACAGGGAGGGCCCCAGCATTTT

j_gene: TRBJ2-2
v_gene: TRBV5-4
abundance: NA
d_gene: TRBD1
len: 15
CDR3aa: CASSRSQGITGELFF
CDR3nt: TGTGCCAGCAGTAGGTCACAGGGGATAACCGGGGAGCTGTTTTTT

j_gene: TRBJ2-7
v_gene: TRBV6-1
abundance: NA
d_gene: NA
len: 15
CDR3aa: CASSSRFSLSYEQYF
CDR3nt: TGTGCCAGCAGTTCTAGATTCTCGCTGTCCTACGAGCAGTACTTC

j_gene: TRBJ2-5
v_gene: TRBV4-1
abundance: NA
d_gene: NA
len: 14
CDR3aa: CASSQVGQPETQYF
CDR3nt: TGCGCCAGCAGCCAAGTCGGACAACCGGAGACCCAGTACTTC

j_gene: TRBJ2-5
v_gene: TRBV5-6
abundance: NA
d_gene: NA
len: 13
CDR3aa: CASSLFGGGTQYF
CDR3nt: TGTGCCAGCAGCTTGTTTGGGGGCGGGACCCAGTACTTC

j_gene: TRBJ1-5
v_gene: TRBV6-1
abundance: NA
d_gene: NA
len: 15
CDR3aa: CASSEGGEAAQPQHF
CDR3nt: TGTGCCAGCAGTGAAGGCGGGGAAGCTGCTCAGCCCCAGCATTTT

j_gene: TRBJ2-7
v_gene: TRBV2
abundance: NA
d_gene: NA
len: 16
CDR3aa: CASILGLGKSSYEQYF
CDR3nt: TGTGCCAGCATTTTAGGACTGGGGAAGAGCTCCTACGAGCAGTACTTC

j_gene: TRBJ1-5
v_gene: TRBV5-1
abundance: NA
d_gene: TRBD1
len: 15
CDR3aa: CASSLEGGSNQPQHF
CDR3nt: TGCGCCAGCAGCTTGGAAGGGGGCAGCAATCAGCCCCAGCATTTT

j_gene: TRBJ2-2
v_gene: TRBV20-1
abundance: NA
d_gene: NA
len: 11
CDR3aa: CSATLTGELFF
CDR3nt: TGCAGTGCTACCCTCACCGGGGAGCTGTTTTTT

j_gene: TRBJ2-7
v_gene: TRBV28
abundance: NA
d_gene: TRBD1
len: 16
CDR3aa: CASSLTSTGGSYEQYF
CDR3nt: TGTGCCAGCAGTCTCACGTCGACAGGGGGATCCTACGAGCAGTACTTC

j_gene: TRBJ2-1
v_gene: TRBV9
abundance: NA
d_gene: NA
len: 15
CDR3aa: CASSVGAQSYNEQFF
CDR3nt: TGTGCCAGCAGCGTGGGGGCACAGTCCTACAATGAGCAGTTCTTC

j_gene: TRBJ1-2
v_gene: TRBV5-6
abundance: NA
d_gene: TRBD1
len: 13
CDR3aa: CASSVDRAGGYTF
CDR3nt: TGTGCCAGCAGCGTGGACAGGGCAGGGGGCTACACCTTC

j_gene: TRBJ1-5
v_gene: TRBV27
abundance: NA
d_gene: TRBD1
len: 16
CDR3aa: CASSSRPQGGNQPQHF
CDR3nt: TGTGCCAGCAGTTCACGGCCACAGGGGGGCAATCAGCCCCAGCATTTT

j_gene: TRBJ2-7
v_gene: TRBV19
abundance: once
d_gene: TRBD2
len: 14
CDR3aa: CASSLAGASYEQYF
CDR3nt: TGTGCCAGTAGCCTAGCGGGGGCAAGCTACGAGCAGTACTTC

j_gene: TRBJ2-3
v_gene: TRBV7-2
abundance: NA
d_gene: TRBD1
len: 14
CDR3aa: CASSPGTVGDTQYF
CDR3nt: TGTGCCAGCAGCCCCGGGACAGTTGGCGATACGCAGTATTTT

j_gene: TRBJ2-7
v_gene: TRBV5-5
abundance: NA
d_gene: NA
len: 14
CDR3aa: CASSLGAVTYEQYF
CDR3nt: TGTGCCAGCAGCTTGGGTGCAGTCACCTACGAGCAGTACTTC

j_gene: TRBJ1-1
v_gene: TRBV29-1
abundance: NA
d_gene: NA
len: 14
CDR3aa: CSVENSRGNTEAFF
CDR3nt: TGCAGCGTTGAAAATTCAAGGGGCAACACTGAAGCTTTCTTT

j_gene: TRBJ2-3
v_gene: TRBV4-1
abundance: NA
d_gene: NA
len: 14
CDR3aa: CASSSDSWADTQYF
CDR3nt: TGCGCCAGCAGCTCGGACAGTTGGGCAGATACGCAGTATTTT

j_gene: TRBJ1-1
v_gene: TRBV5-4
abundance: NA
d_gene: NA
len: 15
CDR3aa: CASSLGGFDYTEAFF
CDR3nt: TGTGCCAGCAGCTTGGGAGGCTTCGATTACACTGAAGCTTTCTTT

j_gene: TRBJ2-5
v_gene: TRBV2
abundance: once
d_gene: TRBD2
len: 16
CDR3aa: CASSDSGRVVGETQYF
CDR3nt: TGTGCCAGCAGTGACAGCGGGAGGGTAGTAGGGGAGACCCAGTACTTC

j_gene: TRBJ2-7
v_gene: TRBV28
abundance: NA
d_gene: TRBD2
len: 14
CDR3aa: CASSFSGSSGEQYF
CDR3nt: TGTGCCAGCAGTTTTAGCGGGAGCTCGGGGGAGCAGTACTTC

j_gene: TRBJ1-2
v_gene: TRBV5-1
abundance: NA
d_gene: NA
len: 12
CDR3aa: CASSLSSSGYTF
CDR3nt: TGCGCCAGCAGCTTGTCGAGTAGTGGCTACACCTTC

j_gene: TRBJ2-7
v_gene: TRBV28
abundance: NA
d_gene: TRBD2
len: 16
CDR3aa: CATQWASGRGNYEQYF
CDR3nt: TGTGCCACCCAGTGGGCTAGCGGGAGGGGTAACTACGAGCAGTACTTC

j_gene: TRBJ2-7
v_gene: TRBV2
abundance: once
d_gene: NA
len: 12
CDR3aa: CASSWTEVEQYF
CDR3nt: TGTGCCAGCAGCTGGACAGAGGTCGAGCAGTACTTC

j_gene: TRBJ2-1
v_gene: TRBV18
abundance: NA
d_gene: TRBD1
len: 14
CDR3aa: CASSRTGISDEQFF
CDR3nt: TGTGCCAGCTCACGGACAGGGATCTCTGATGAGCAGTTCTTC

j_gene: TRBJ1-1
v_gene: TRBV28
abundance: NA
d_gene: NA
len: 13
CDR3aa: CASSSSLNTEAFF
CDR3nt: TGTGCCAGCAGTTCGAGCTTGAACACTGAAGCTTTCTTT

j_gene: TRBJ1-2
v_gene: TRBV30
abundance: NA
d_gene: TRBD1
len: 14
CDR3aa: CAWSVSGGNYGYTF
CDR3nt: TGTGCCTGGAGTGTATCAGGGGGCAACTATGGCTACACCTTC

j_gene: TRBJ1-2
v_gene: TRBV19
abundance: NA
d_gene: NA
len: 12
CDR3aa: CASSSFDYGYTF
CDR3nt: TGTGCCAGTAGTAGTTTCGACTATGGCTACACCTTC

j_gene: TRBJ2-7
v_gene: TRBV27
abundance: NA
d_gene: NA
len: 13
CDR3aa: CASSLIPGYEQYF
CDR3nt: TGTGCCAGCAGTTTAATCCCAGGGTACGAGCAGTACTTC

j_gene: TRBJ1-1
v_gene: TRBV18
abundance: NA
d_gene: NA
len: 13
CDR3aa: CASSPRQAYEAFF
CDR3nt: TGTGCCAGCTCACCCAGACAGGCTTATGAAGCTTTCTTT

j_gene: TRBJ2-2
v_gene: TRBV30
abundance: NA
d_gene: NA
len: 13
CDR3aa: CASSSGNTGELFF
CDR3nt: TGTGCCTCCAGTTCGGGGAACACCGGGGAGCTGTTTTTT

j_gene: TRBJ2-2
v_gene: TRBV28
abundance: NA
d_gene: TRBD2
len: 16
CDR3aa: CASSPYGTSSAGELFF
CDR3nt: TGTGCCAGCAGTCCCTACGGGACTAGCTCTGCCGGGGAGCTGTTTTTT

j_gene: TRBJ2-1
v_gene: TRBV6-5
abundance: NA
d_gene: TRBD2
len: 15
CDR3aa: CASSYSITSGHEQFF
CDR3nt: TGTGCCAGCAGTTACTCGATCACTAGCGGTCATGAGCAGTTCTTC